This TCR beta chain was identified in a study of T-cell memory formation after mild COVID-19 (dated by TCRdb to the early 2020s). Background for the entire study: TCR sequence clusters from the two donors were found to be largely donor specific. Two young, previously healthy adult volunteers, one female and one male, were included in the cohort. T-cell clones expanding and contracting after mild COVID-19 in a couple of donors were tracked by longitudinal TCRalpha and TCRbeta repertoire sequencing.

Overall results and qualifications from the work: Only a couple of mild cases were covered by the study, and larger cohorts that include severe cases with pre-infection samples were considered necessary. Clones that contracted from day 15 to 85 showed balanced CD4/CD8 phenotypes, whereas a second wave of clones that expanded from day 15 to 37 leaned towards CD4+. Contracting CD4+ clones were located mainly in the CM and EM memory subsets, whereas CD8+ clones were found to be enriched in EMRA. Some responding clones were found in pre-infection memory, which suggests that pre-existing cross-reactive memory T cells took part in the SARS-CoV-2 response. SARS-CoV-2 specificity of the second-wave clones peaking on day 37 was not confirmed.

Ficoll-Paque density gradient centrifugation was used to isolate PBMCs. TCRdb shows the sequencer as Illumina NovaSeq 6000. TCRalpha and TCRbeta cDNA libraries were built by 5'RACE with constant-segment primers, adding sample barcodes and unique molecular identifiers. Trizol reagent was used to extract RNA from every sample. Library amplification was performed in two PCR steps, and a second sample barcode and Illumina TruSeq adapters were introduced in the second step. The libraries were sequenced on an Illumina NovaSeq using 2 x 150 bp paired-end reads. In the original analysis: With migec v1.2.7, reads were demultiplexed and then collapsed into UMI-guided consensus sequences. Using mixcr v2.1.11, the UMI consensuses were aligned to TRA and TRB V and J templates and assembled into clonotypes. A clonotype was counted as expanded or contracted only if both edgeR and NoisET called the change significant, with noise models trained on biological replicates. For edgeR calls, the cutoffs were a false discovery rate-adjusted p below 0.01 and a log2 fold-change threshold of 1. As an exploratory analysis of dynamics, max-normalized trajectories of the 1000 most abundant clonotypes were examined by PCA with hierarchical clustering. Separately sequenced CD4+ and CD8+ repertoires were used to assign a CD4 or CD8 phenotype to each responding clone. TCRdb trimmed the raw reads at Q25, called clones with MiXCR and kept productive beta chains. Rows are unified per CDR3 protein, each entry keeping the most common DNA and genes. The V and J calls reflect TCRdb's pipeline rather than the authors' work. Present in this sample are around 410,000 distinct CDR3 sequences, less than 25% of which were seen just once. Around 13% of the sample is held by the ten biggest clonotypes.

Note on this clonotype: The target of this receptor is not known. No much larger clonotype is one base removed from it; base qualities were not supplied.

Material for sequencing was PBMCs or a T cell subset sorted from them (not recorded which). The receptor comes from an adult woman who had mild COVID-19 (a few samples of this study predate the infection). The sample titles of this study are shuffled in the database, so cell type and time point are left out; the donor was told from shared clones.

The sequenced DNA: TGTGCCAGCAATACAGCCGGTCAGCCCCAGCATTTT. Its translation is CASNTAGQPQHF. The V and J genes are TRBV2 and TRBJ1-5; too little of a D gene remains to name it. Cut back by 7 bases and 6 bases, the V and J ends lie 10 bases apart. In the germline V gene, CDR1 corresponds to SNHLY and CDR2 to FYNNEI. The CDR3 holds 12 amino acids from the cysteine to the phenylalanine. CDR3 DNA is the only sequence kept; it has 36 bases, read in frame from the first base.